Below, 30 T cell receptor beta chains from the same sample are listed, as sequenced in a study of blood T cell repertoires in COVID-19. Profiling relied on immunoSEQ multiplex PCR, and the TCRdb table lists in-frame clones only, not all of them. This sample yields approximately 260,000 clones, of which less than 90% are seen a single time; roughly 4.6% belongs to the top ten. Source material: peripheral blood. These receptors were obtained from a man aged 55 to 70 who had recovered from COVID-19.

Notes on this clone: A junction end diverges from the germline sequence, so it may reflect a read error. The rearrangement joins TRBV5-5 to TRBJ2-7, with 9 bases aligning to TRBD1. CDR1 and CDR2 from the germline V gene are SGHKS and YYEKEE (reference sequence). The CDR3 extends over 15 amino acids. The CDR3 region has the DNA TGTGCCAGCAGCTTGGTAACAGGGGGCTCCGACGAGCAGTACTTC. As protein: CASSLVTGGSDEQYF.

The CDR3 is CASSLTSSGVYEQYF. The CDR3 DNA sequence: TGTGCCAGCAGCTTGACGAGCTCAGGGGTCTACGAGCAGTACTTC. This chain links TRBV7-8 with TRBJ2-7; a weak D match, TRBD1 (6 bases). Trimming took off 3 bases at V and 3 bases at J, with 15 bases between the two ends. The CDR3 totals 15 residues. The V gene's germline CDR1 is SGHVS and CDR2 FQNEAQ.

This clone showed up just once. The CDR3 DNA reads as TGTGCCAGCAGCTTGGGTGAGCGGGGTGGCACCCGTCTCACCTTC. The encoded protein is CASSLGERGGTRLTF. This chain connects TRBV5-5 to TRBJ1-2; D is uncertain. With 0 bases removed from V and 13 bases from J, the gap between germline ends came to 22 bases. From germline, CDR1 is SGHKS and CDR2 YYEKEE (reference sequence). The CDR3 extends over 15 amino acids.

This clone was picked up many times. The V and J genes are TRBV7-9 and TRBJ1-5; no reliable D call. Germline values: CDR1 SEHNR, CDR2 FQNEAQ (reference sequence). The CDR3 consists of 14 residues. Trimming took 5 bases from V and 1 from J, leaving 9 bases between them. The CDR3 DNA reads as TGTGCCAGCAGCCCCCCAGGCAGCAATCAGCCCCAGCATTTT. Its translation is CASSPPGSNQPQHF.

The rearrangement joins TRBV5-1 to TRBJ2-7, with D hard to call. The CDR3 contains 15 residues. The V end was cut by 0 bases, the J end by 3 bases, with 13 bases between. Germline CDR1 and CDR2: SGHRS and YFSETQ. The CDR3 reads CASSLDPNGGYEQYF. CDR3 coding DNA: TGCGCCAGCAGCTTGGACCCTAACGGTGGCTACGAGCAGTACTTC.

The CDR3 coding sequence is TGTGCCAGCAGCAAATTTGAAGGGACAGGGTTCACAGATACGCAGTATTTT. Amino acids: CASSKFEGTGFTDTQYF. The chain links TRBV21-1 to TRBJ2-3; the tabulated D call, TRBD1, remains unverified against the DNA. TRBV21-1 is marked as a pseudogene. The CDR3 is 17 residues long.

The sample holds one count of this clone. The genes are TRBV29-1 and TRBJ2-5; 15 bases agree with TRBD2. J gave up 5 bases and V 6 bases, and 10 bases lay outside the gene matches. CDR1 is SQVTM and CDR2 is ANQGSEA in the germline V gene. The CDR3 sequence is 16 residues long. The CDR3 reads CSVARTSGRAEETQYF. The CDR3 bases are TGCAGCGTCGCCAGGACTAGCGGGAGGGCCGAGGAGACCCAGTACTTC.

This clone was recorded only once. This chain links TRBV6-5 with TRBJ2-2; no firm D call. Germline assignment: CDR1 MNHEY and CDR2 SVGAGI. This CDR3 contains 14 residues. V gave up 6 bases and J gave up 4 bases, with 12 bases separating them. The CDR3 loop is CASSQLRSTGELFF. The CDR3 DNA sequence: TGTGCCAGCAGCCAGTTAAGATCCACCGGGGAGCTGTTTTTT.

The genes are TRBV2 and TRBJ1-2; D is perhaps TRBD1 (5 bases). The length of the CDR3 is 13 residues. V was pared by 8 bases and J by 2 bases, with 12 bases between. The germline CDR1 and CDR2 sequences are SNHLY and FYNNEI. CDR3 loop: CASPEEGNYGYTF. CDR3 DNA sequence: TGTGCCAGCCCTGAGGAGGGGAACTATGGCTACACCTTC.

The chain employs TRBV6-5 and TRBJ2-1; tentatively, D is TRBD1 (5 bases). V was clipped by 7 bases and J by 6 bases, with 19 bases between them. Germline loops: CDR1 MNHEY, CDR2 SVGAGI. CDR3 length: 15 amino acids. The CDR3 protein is CASTPSGVGANEQFF. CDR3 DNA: TGTGCCAGCACTCCATCAGGAGTAGGGGCCAATGAGCAGTTCTTC.

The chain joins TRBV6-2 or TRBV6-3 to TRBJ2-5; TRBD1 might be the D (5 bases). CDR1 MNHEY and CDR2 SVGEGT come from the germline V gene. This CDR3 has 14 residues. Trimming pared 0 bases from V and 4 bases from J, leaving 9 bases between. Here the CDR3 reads CASSYSTALETQYF. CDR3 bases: TGTGCCAGCAGTTACTCGACAGCGCTAGAGACCCAGTACTTC.

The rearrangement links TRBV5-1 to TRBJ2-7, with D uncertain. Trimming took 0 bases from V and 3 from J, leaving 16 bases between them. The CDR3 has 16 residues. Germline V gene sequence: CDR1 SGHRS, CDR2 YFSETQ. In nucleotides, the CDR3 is TGCGCCAGCAGCTTGGAGGTGAGCAGGCGAGTCTACGAGCAGTACTTC. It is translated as CASSLEVSRRVYEQYF.

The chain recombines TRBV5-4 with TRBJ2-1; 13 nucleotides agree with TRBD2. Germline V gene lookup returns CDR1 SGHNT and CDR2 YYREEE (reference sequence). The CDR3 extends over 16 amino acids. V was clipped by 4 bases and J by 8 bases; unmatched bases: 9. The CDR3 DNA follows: TGTGCCAGCAGCAGCCCGGGACTAGCGGGATCGCATGAGCAGTTCTTC. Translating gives CASSSPGLAGSHEQFF.

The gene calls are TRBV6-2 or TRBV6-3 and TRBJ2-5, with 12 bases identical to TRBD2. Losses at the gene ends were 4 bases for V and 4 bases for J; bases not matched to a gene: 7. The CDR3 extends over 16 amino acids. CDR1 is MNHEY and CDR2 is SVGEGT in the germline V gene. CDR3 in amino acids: CASSSRLAGDGETQYF. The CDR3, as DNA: TGTGCCAGCAGTTCCAGACTAGCGGGAGATGGAGAGACCCAGTACTTC.

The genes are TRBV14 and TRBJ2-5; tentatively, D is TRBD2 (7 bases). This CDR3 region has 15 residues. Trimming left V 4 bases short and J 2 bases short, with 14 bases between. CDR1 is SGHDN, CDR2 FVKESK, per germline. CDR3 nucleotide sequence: TGTGCCAGCAGCCCCTGGGGGGGGCGGCAAGAGACCCAGTACTTC. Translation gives CASSPWGGRQETQYF.

Here the CDR3 DNA reads TGCGCCAGCAGCTTAGGGGACAGGGTAGTTTGGGAGCAGTACTTC. Amino acids: CASSLGDRVVWEQYF. V gene TRBV5-1 combines with J gene TRBJ2-7; the match to TRBD1 covers 9 bases. Germline assignment: CDR1 SGHRS and CDR2 YFSETQ. The CDR3 spans 15 residues. With 2 bases clipped from V and 7 bases from J, the junction kept 10 bases outside the gene matches. Using reference TRBV5-1 and TRBJ2-7 for the parts outside the CDR3, the full variable domain is KAGVTQTPRYLIKTRGQQVTLSCSPISGHRSVSWYQQTPGQGLQFLFEYFSETQRNKGNFPGRFSGRQFSNSRSEMNVSTLELGDSALYLCASSLGDRVVWEQYFGPGTRLTVT.

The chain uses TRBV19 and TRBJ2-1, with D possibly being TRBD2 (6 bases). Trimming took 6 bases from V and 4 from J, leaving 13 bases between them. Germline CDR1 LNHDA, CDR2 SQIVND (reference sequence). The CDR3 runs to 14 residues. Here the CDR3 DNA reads TGTGCCAGTAGGAGGAGGCGGGGTTACAATGAGCAGTTCTTC. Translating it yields CASRRRRGYNEQFF.

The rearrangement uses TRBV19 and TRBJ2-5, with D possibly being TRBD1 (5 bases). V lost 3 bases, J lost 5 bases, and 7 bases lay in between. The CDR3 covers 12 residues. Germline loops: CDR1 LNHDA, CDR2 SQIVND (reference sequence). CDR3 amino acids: CASSIWGETQYF. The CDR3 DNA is TGTGCCAGTAGTATCTGGGGCGAGACCCAGTACTTC.

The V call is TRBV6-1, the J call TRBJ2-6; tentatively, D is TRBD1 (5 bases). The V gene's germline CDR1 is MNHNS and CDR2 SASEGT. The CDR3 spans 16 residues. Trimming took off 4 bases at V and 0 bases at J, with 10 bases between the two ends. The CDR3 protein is CASSGGHGSGANVLTF. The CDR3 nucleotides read TGTGCCAGCAGTGGTGGACACGGCTCTGGGGCCAACGTCCTGACTTTC.

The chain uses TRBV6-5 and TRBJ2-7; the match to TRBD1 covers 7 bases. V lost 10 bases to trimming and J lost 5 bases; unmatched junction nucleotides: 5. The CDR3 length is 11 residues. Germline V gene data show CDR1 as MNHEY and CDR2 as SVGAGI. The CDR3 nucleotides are TGTGCCACCACAGGGGCCGACGAGCAGTACTTC. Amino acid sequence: CATTGADEQYF.

The CDR3 DNA is TGCGCCAGCAGCTTGGTTCAGGGTTCCACCGGGGAGCTGTTTTTT. Translation: CASSLVQGSTGELFF. The gene calls are TRBV5-1 and TRBJ2-2, with D possibly TRBD1 on 5 matching bases. The CDR3 has 15 amino acids. The germline V gene encodes CDR1 SGHRS and CDR2 YFSETQ. V gave up 0 bases and J gave up 4 bases, with 10 bases separating them.

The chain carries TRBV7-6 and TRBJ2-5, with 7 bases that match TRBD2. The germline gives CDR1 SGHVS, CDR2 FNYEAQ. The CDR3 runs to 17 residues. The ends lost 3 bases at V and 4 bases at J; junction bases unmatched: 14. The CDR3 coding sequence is TGTGCCAGCAGCTTGGGCCCCAATATAGCGGGCGGAGAGACCCAGTACTTC. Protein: CASSLGPNIAGGETQYF.

The CDR3 loop is CASSMGQGFTEAFF. The DNA for the CDR3 is TGTGCCAGTAGTATGGGGCAGGGGTTCACTGAAGCTTTCTTT. The chain couples TRBV19 to TRBJ1-1; a weak D match, TRBD1 (6 bases). The CDR3 totals 14 residues. The V end lost 3 bases, the J end lost 4 bases, and 12 bases lay between the germline ends. The germline CDR1 and CDR2 sequences are LNHDA and SQIVND (reference sequence).

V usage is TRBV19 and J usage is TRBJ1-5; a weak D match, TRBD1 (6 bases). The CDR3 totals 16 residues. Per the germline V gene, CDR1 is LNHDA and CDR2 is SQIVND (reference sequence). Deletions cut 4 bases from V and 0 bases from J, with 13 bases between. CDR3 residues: CASSTRGTNSNQPQHF. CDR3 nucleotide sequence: TGTGCCAGTAGTACAAGGGGGACAAATAGCAATCAGCCCCAGCATTTT.

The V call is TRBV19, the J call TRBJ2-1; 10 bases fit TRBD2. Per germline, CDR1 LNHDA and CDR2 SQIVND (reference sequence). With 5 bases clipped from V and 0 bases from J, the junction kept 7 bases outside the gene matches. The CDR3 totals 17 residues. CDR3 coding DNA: TGTGCCAGTAGTCGATCCCCTAGCGGGAGCTCCTACAATGAGCAGTTCTTC. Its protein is CASSRSPSGSSYNEQFF.

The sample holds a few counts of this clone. The CDR3 loop reads CASNLGAASNSPLHF. The CDR3 DNA reads TGTGCCAGCAATCTAGGCGCCGCGAGTAATTCACCCCTCCACTTT. The chain links TRBV2 to TRBJ1-6; no clear D. V gave up 7 bases and J gave up 6 bases, with 16 bases separating them. The CDR3 sequence is 15 residues long. The V gene's germline CDR1 is SNHLY and CDR2 FYNNEI.

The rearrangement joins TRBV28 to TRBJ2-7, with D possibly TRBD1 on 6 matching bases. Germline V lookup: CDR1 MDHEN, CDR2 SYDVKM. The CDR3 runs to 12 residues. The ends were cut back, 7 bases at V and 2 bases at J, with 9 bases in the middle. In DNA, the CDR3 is TGTGCCAGCAAGGGACAAGCCTACGAGCAGTACTTC. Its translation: CASKGQAYEQYF.

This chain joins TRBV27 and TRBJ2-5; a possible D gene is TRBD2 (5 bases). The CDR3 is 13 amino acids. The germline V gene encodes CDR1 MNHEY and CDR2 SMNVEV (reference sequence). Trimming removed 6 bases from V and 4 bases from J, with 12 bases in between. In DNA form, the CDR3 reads TGTGCCAGCAGGAGGGCTTTTGCAGAGACCCAGTACTTC. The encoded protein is CASRRAFAETQYF.

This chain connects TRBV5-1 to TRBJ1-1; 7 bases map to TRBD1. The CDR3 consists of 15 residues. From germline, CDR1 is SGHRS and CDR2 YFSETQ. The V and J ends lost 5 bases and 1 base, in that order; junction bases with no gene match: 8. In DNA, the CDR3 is TGCGCCAGCAGTATGGAGAACAGGGGGAACACTGAAGCTTTCTTT. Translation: CASSMENRGNTEAFF.

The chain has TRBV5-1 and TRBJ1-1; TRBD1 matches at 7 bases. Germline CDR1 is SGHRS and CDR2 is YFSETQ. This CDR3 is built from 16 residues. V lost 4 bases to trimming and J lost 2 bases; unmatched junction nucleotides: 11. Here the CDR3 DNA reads TGCGCCAGCAGCAATTCCAGACAGGGCGGCAACACTGAAGCTTTCTTT. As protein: CASSNSRQGGNTEAFF.